The present T cell receptor beta chain was sequenced within a study of blood T cell repertoires in COVID-19. Study context: Sources were T cells, B-cell-depleted T cells, or PBMCs; the material itself was cDNA or gDNA.

Using immunoSEQ multiplex PCR, the repertoire was profiled, and TCRdb retains in-frame clones only, with some absent. The sample has some 230,000 clones; approximately 84% are singletons. After removal of 6 bases from V and 7 bases from J, the junction contained 5 bases not matched to a gene. CDR1 is SGHAT, CDR2 FQNNGV, per germline. The CDR3 contains 12 residues. This clone came up a few times. V gene TRBV11-2 combines with J gene TRBJ1-1, with 7 bases identical to TRBD1. This receptor was obtained from a woman aged 60-75 years with acute or convalescent COVID-19. Sequencing input: peripheral blood. DNA for the CDR3: TGTGCCAGCAGAAGCAGACAGGGTGAAGCTTTCTTT. Translation gives CASRSRQGEAFF.